This T cell receptor (beta chain) was profiled in a study of regulatory T cells in long-lasting Graves disease. Overall study findings and caveats: With 2,500 to 3,000 shared public clonotypes, persistent patients exceeded new patients, who shared more than 900.

The CDR3 runs to 16 residues. V lost 4 bases to trimming and J lost 4 bases; unmatched junction nucleotides: 8. CDR1 and CDR2 from the germline V gene are KGHDR and SFDVKD. Time point noted: persistent/refractory GD, antithyroid drugs over 5 years with positive TRAb. With RNA extracted from PBMCs as input, the TCR library was made. In Xi'an, China, an endocrinology department was the source of patients. EDTA tubes were used for drawing approximately 8.4 milliliters of peripheral blood. Concerning this clonotype itself: The antigen is undetermined.

Construction of TCR beta libraries relied on iRepertoire HTBI primers and on Arm-PCR targeting CDR3 regions. One entry per CDR3 protein results from TCRdb running MiXCR on the multiplex PCR reads. The sample includes 650,000 to 850,000 distinct CDR3 sequences, around 32% of them seen just once. Sequences were derived from peripheral blood mononuclear cells (PBMCs), sampled when the disease was refractory, from a patient treated with antithyroid drugs. The clonotype originates from a female donor with Graves disease. The rearrangement uses TRBV24-1 and TRBJ2-2, with TRBD1 identical over 7 bases. DNA for the CDR3: TGTGCCACCAGTGAGACAACAGGGGAACTCACCGGGGAGCTGTTTTTT. Translated, it gives CATSETTGELTGELFF.